A single sample is the source of the 13 T cell receptor beta chains below, sequenced in a study of T-cell memory formation after mild COVID-19. From the 5' RACE reads, TCRdb called clonotypes with MiXCR, one entry per CDR3 protein. The sample shows about 140,000 distinct CDR3 sequences, 14% of them seen only once. The sample comprised PBMCs or a T cell subset sorted from them (not recorded which). These TCRs come from an adult woman who had mild COVID-19 (a few samples of this study predate the infection). Cell type and time point are not known.

This clonotype was counted between two and nine times. The chain joins TRBV4-1 to TRBJ2-7, with 10 bases that match TRBD2. The junction had 6 bases not matched to a gene; V was cut back by 1 base and J by 3 bases. CDR3 length: 16 amino acids. Germline-derived CDR1 and CDR2 are MGHRA and YSYEKL. The CDR3 protein is CASSQGVAGGYYEQYF. DNA for the CDR3: TGCGCCAGCAGCCAAGGGGTAGCGGGGGGATACTACGAGCAGTACTTC.

This chain uses TRBV5-6 with TRBJ2-4, with D perhaps assigned TRBD1 or TRBD2 (6 bases each). CDR3 length equals 17 residues. The V gene lost 3 bases and the J gene lost 3 bases, with 19 bases spanning the gap. Germline CDR1 is SGHDT and CDR2 is YYEEEE. In DNA form, the CDR3 reads TGTGCCAGCAGCTGGGGGACGGGGGCAGCGTTCAAAAACATTCAGTACTTC. It is translated as CASSWGTGAAFKNIQYF. Together with reference TRBV5-6 and TRBJ2-4, the CDR3 gives the full variable domain: DAGVTQSPTHLIKTRGQQVTLRCSPKSGHDTVSWYQQALGQGPQFIFQYYEEEERQRGNFPDRFSGHQFPNYSSELNVNALLLGDSALYLCASSWGTGAAFKNIQYFGAGTRLSVL.

This clonotype was observed many times. The chain uses TRBV4-1 and TRBJ2-2, with 8 bases identical to TRBD1. The ends lost 4 bases at V and 5 bases at J; junction bases unmatched: 3. CDR1 and CDR2 (germline): MGHRA, YSYEKL. The CDR3 runs 14 residues. CDR3 region: CASSPDRATGELFF. CDR3 coding DNA: TGCGCCAGCAGCCCGGACAGGGCAACCGGGGAGCTGTTTTTT.

In this sample, this clonotype turned up many times. V and J are TRBV12-3 or TRBV12-4 and TRBJ2-7; TRBD2 agrees at 13 bases. J gave up 3 bases and V 4 bases, and 3 bases lay outside the gene matches. CDR3 length: 15 residues. The CDR3 here is CASSSRLAGGYEQYF. In DNA, the CDR3 is TGTGCCAGCAGTTCCCGACTAGCGGGGGGCTACGAGCAGTACTTC.

The V and J genes are TRBV29-1 and TRBJ2-7, with 9 bases lining up with TRBD1. The CDR3 contains 16 residues. V lost 6 bases, J lost 2 bases, and 14 bases stayed unmatched. Looked up from germline, CDR1 is SQVTM and CDR2 is ANQGSEA. CDR3 loop: CSVIGTGYLGAYEQYF. CDR3 bases: TGCAGCGTGATAGGGACAGGGTACCTCGGGGCCTACGAGCAGTACTTC.

The chain links TRBV9 to TRBJ1-5; 9 nucleotides match TRBD1. Trimming took 2 bases from V and 0 from J; bases not matched to a gene: 3. The CDR3 covers 16 residues. The germline CDR1 and CDR2 sequences are SGDLS and YYNGEE. The DNA for the CDR3 is TGTGCCAGCAGCGTGGGGACAGGGACTAGCAATCAGCCCCAGCATTTT. This sequence encodes CASSVGTGTSNQPQHF.

There are a few counts of this clonotype. The J gene is TRBJ1-1, the V gene TRBV9; D not certain. The V and J ends lost 0 bases and 2 bases respectively, with 5 bases between them. CDR1 is SGDLS, CDR2 YYNGEE, per germline. This CDR3 spans 13 amino acids. For the CDR3, the DNA is TGTGCCAGCAGCGTAGCTGACAACACTGAAGCTTTCTTT. Protein: CASSVADNTEAFF. The full variable domain, its missing parts supplied by reference TRBV9 and TRBJ1-1, is DSGVTQTPKHLITATGQRVTLRCSPRSGDLSVYWYQQSLDQGLQFLIQYYNGEERAKGNILERFSAQQFPDLHSELNLSSLELGDSALYFCASSVADNTEAFFGQGTRLTVV.

V gene TRBV20-1 combines with J gene TRBJ2-3, with TRBD2 matching over 8 bases. The CDR3 consists of 13 residues. Per germline, CDR1 DFQATT and CDR2 SNEGSKA (reference sequence). The CDR3 sequence: CNIRGLAKDTQYF. The CDR3 DNA follows: TGCAATATCCGCGGACTAGCTAAAGATACGCAGTATTTT.

This clonotype was seen only a few times. The V call is TRBV9, the J call TRBJ2-2; unclear D gene. The CDR3 consists of 13 residues. Trimming cost V 0 bases and J 7 bases, with 7 bases left between them. Germline CDR1 is SGDLS and CDR2 is YYNGEE. In DNA, the CDR3 is TGTGCCAGCAGCGTAGGCAATTTCGGGGAGCTGTTTTTT. Translation gives CASSVGNFGELFF. Together with reference TRBV9 and TRBJ2-2, the CDR3 gives the full variable domain: DSGVTQTPKHLITATGQRVTLRCSPRSGDLSVYWYQQSLDQGLQFLIQYYNGEERAKGNILERFSAQQFPDLHSELNLSSLELGDSALYFCASSVGNFGELFFGEGSRLTVL.

This clonotype appeared many times. The V call is TRBV7-9, the J call TRBJ2-7; 9 nucleotides match TRBD2. The germline gives CDR1 SEHNR, CDR2 FQNEAQ (reference sequence). Trimming removed 5 bases from V and 0 bases from J; junction bases left unmatched: 2. The CDR3 length is 14 residues. Here the CDR3 reads CASSLSGSSYEQYF. The CDR3 region has the DNA TGTGCCAGCAGCCTTAGCGGGAGCTCCTACGAGCAGTACTTC.

In its sample, this clonotype was seen a few times. The chain recombines TRBV30 with TRBJ1-1, with 9 bases matching TRBD1. J gave up 3 bases and V 4 bases, and 6 bases lay outside the gene matches. Germline CDR1 GTSNPN, CDR2 SVGIG (reference sequence). The CDR3 consists of 14 residues. The CDR3 sequence: CAWTRTGVDTEAFF. For the CDR3, the DNA is TGTGCCTGGACCCGGACAGGGGTGGACACTGAAGCTTTCTTT.

The chain combines TRBV7-9 with TRBJ2-3; the D is unclear. Germline V gene sequence: CDR1 SEHNR, CDR2 FQNEAQ (reference sequence). The germline V and J ends were trimmed by 4 bases and 0 bases, with 8 bases remaining between them. The CDR3 covers 14 residues. The CDR3 loop is CASSSDLSTDTQYF. In DNA, the CDR3 is TGTGCCAGCAGCTCCGACCTAAGCACAGATACGCAGTATTTT.

This clonotype has only a few counts. The V and J genes are TRBV27 and TRBJ2-5; D is unresolved. The CDR3 totals 13 residues. Germline V CDR1 and CDR2: MNHEY, SMNVEV (reference sequence). V lost 4 bases and J lost 3, with 9 bases in between. The CDR3 region is CASSSTRKETQYF. CDR3 nucleotides: TGTGCCAGCAGTTCGACTCGTAAAGAGACCCAGTACTTC.